This T cell receptor beta chain was identified during a study of Ad26.COV2.S vaccination and SARS-CoV-2 variants. General observations from the study: Total responses of T cells may have been underestimated by the analyses of TCR breadth and depth. Spike-specific TCR breadth ran higher among vaccine recipients than placebo recipients. Across vaccine and placebo recipients, the breadth of non-spike TCRs was similar. Breadth, reportedly substantial, characterized the spike-specific CD8+ and CD4+ T cell responses after vaccination.

As for this clone: The antigen is undetermined.

This CDR3 spans 16 amino acids. The V gene's germline CDR1 is SGDLS and CDR2 YYNGEE. Trimming left V 0 bases short and J 4 bases short, with 17 bases between. Method: immunoSEQ multiplex PCR; TCRdb's copy keeps in-frame clones and lacks some. Among about 180,000 clones listed, around nine tenths were seen once. This receptor was obtained from a human donor who had recovered from COVID-19. This specimen was peripheral blood, taken after recovery from COVID-19. The gene calls are TRBV9 and TRBJ2-7; maybe TRBD1 (7 bases). CDR3 sequence (DNA): TGTGCCAGCAGCGTAGGGCAGGGGGACTTCCCGTACGAGCAGTACTTC. Translating it yields CASSVGQGDFPYEQYF.